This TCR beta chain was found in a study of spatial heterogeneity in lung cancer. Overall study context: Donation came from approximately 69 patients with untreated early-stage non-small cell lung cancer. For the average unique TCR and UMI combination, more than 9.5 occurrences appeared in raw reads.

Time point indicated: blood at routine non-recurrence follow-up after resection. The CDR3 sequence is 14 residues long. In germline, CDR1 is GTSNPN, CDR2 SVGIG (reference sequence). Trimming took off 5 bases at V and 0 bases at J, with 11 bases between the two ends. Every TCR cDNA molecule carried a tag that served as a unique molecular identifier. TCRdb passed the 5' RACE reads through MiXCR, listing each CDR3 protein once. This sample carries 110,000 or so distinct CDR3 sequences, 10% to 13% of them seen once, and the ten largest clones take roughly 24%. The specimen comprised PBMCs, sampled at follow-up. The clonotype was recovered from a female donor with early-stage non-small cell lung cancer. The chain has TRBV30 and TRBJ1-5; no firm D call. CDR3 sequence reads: CAWGSSGSNQPQHF. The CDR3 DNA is TGTGCCTGGGGTTCCTCCGGTAGCAATCAGCCCCAGCATTTT.